The 15 T cell receptor beta chains listed next were all sequenced from one sample in a study of Graves' ophthalmopathy and Graves' hyperthyroidism. RNA transcripts were the template, and TCR beta CDR3 regions were amplified from them. First-round RT-PCR with HTBI primers preceded a second-round multiplex PCR. TCRdb called the multiplex PCR reads again in MiXCR, with one record for every CDR3 protein. There are hundreds of thousands of distinct CDR3 sequences in the sample; 20% to 25% occur only once, and around 7% lies in the top ten. Specimen: peripheral blood. All receptors come from a woman between 18 and 29 years old with stable Graves' hyperthyroidism. Some clones in this sample may be carry-over from other donors' samples.

This chain connects TRBV6-5 to TRBJ2-7; D is unresolved. The germline V gene has CDR1 MNHEY and CDR2 SVGAGI. With 0 bases removed from V and 2 bases from J, the gap between germline ends came to 17 bases. This CDR3 is 17 amino acids long. Here the CDR3 DNA reads TGTGCCAGCAGTTACTCTCTGGATGTGGCAGTTACCTACGAGCAGTACTTC. This translates into CASSYSLDVAVTYEQYF.

This clonotype was counted between two and nine times. CDR3 sequence (DNA): TGCAGCGTTGTGGACAGAAACTCTGGAAACACCATATATTTT. Translating gives CSVVDRNSGNTIYF. The chain links TRBV29-1 to TRBJ1-3; D is perhaps TRBD1 (6 bases). The CDR3 is 14 amino acids. Germline assignment: CDR1 SQVTM and CDR2 ANQGSEA. The ends were cut back, 4 bases at V and 0 bases at J, with 10 bases in the middle.

The chain couples TRBV29-1 to TRBJ2-2, with 8 bases that match TRBD2. Germline CDR1 is SQVTM and CDR2 is ANQGSEA. The CDR3 length is 15 residues. With 5 bases clipped from V and 3 bases from J, the junction kept 8 bases outside the gene matches. The CDR3 DNA is TGCAGCGTTCTCGGGCTAGCGGGCCACACCGGGGAGCTGTTTTTT. Residues: CSVLGLAGHTGELFF.

This clonotype was seen only once. The chain carries TRBV2 and TRBJ1-5; D is perhaps TRBD1 (5 bases). The CDR3 is 14 residues long. Germline CDR1 is SNHLY and CDR2 is FYNNEI. Trimming removed 6 bases at V and 4 bases at J, with 13 bases between. In nucleotides, the CDR3 is TGTGCCAGCAGCGACAGTACCAAGAATCAGCCCCAGCATTTT. Translated: CASSDSTKNQPQHF.

This clonotype was observed a few times. CDR3 sequence (DNA): TGCGCCAGCAGCCCCTACAAGAACACTGAAGCTTTCTTT. Protein sequence: CASSPYKNTEAFF. The chain employs TRBV5-1 and TRBJ1-1; D call uncertain. This CDR3 has 13 residues. The germline gives CDR1 SGHRS, CDR2 YFSETQ. V was clipped by 4 bases and J by 1 base, with 8 bases between them.

The table lists this clonotype with many counts. The V call is TRBV6-5, the J call TRBJ1-2, with TRBD1 matching over 7 bases. This CDR3 is 15 amino acids long. The V segment lost 0 bases and the J segment 7 bases; nucleotides outside the gene matches: 8. In germline, CDR1 is MNHEY, CDR2 SVGAGI. The CDR3 nucleotides are TGTGCCAGCAGTTACTCGACAGGGACAGTTGGTGGCTACACCTTC. As protein: CASSYSTGTVGGYTF.

This clonotype was seen many times. The rearrangement joins TRBV7-2 to TRBJ1-2, with D unclear. Trimming cost V 4 bases and J 8 bases, with 14 bases left between them. Looked up from germline, CDR1 is SGHTA and CDR2 is FQGNSA. CDR3 length equals 13 residues. The CDR3 loop reads CASSSAQVWGYTF. The DNA for the CDR3 is TGTGCCAGCAGCTCGGCCCAGGTTTGGGGCTACACCTTC.

This clonotype was seen ten or more times. This chain connects TRBV5-1 to TRBJ1-6; D is perhaps TRBD1 (6 bases). Trimming left V 0 bases short and J 6 bases short, with 13 bases between. The CDR3 loop spans 16 amino acids. CDR1 and CDR2 (germline): SGHRS, YFSETQ. The CDR3 DNA is TGCGCCAGCAGCTTGGACGCCGGACAGCCTAATTCACCCCTCCACTTT. It is translated as CASSLDAGQPNSPLHF.

Concerning this clonotype: Likely a read error: the CDR3 ends without its conserved phenylalanine or tryptophan. The rearrangement links TRBV5-1 to TRBJ1-2; no clear D gene. The CDR3 sequence is 13 residues long. Germline CDR1 SGHRS, CDR2 YFSETQ. V lost 0 bases and J lost 4, with 7 bases in between. DNA of the CDR3: TGCGCCAGCAGCTTGGACAGAACCTATGGCTACACCTAC. Protein: CASSLDRTYGYTY.

This clonotype was recorded at least ten times. V is TRBV30 and J is TRBJ1-1; D is perhaps TRBD1 (5 bases). Germline V gene data show CDR1 as GTSNPN and CDR2 as SVGIG (reference sequence). Trimming took off 2 bases at V and 3 bases at J, with 7 bases between the two ends. The CDR3 length is 12 residues. This CDR3 reads CAWSPGHTEAFF. CDR3 nucleotide sequence: TGTGCCTGGAGTCCGGGACACACTGAAGCTTTCTTT.

This clonotype has ten or more counts. The chain joins TRBV7-8 to TRBJ1-2; TRBD1 aligns across 7 bases. Germline CDR1 SGHVS, CDR2 FQNEAQ. The CDR3 loop spans 13 amino acids. V was pared by 5 bases and J by 7 bases, with 7 bases of the junction left unmatched. The CDR3 nucleotides are TGTGCCAGCAGCCCTGACAGGGATGCTGGCTACACCTTC. Translated, it gives CASSPDRDAGYTF.

In regard to this clonotype: An end of the junction differs from the germline gene, which may be a read error. The CDR3: CASSEYGDREQYF. The CDR3 DNA sequence: TGCGCCAGCAGTGAGTACGGGGACCGCGAGCAGTACTTC. V and J are TRBV12-3 or TRBV12-4 and TRBJ2-7; tentatively, D is TRBD1 or TRBD2 (5 bases each). This CDR3 region has 13 residues.

This clonotype was detected only a few times. The CDR3: CASRRTGLNTGELFF. For the CDR3, the DNA is TGTGCCAGCAGGAGGACAGGGTTGAACACCGGGGAGCTGTTTTTT. The rearrangement uses TRBV6-1 and TRBJ2-2, with 8 positions matching TRBD1. CDR1 and CDR2 from the germline V gene are MNHNS and SASEGT. The V and J ends lost 6 bases and 1 base, in that order; junction bases with no gene match: 4. The CDR3 is 15 amino acids.

The genes are TRBV20-1 and TRBJ1-6; 9 bases align to TRBD1. Trimming at V came to 4 bases and at J to 1 base, leaving 5 bases not matched to a gene. The CDR3 extends over 16 amino acids. In germline, CDR1 is DFQATT, CDR2 SNEGSKA (reference sequence). In nucleotides, the CDR3 is TGCAGTGCTAACGAACAGGGGGCGTCCTATAATTCACCCCTCCACTTT. Its translation is CSANEQGASYNSPLHF.

This clonotype was observed at least ten times. The chain carries TRBV6-5 and TRBJ1-2, with TRBD1 matching over 7 bases. This CDR3 is 13 amino acids long. Germline V CDR1 and CDR2: MNHEY, SVGAGI. V lost 4 bases, J lost 8 bases, and 7 bases stayed unmatched. The CDR3 sequence: CASSFQGVEGYTF. DNA of the CDR3: TGTGCCAGCAGTTTTCAGGGGGTCGAAGGCTACACCTTC.